These 17 T cell receptor beta chains originate from one sample sequenced in a study of blood T cell repertoires in COVID-19. Clones were sequenced by immunoSEQ multiplex PCR, and TCRdb holds only the in-frame ones, with some missing. The sample shows around 200,000 clones, 87% of them seen only once. Input material: peripheral blood. The receptors shown here come from a woman aged 18-35 years who had recovered from COVID-19.

The V gene is TRBV7-2, the J gene TRBJ1-2, with D possibly being TRBD1 (6 bases). CDR3 length equals 15 residues. Germline loops: CDR1 SGHTA, CDR2 FQGNSA. V was shortened by 4 bases and J by 4 bases, with 16 bases between the two germline ends. The CDR3 bases are TGTGCCAGCAGCTATCGACTTACAGGGATCTATGGCTACACCTTC. It encodes CASSYRLTGIYGYTF.

This rearrangement joins TRBV25-1 to TRBJ2-1, with TRBD2 matching 7 bases. Trimming removed 2 bases from V and 4 bases from J; junction bases left unmatched: 2. Germline assignment: CDR1 MGHDK and CDR2 SYGVNS. The CDR3 has 14 residues. The CDR3 nucleotides read TGTGCCAGCAGTGAAAGGGAGGGGTACAATGAGCAGTTCTTC. Translating gives CASSEREGYNEQFF.

Only a few counts were recorded for this clone. The chain has TRBV29-1 and TRBJ2-3; perhaps TRBD1 as D (5 bases). Germline CDR1 is SQVTM and CDR2 is ANQGSEA. The CDR3 covers 14 residues. V lost 7 bases, J lost 1 base, and 15 bases lay in between. The CDR3, as DNA: TGCAGCGCCGAAGGCAGGGAAGGCACAGATACGCAGTATTTT. As protein: CSAEGREGTDTQYF.

The chain couples TRBV7-2 to TRBJ2-5, with 10 bases aligning to TRBD2. Unmatched junction bases numbered 8, after V lost 8 bases and J lost 5 bases. This CDR3 has 14 residues. CDR1 is SGHTA and CDR2 is FQGNSA in the germline V gene. CDR3: CASGSSGRLETQYF. CDR3 in DNA: TGTGCCAGCGGGTCTAGCGGGAGACTGGAGACCCAGTACTTC.

V and J are TRBV24-1 and TRBJ2-4; 7 bases agree with TRBD2. This CDR3 is 16 amino acids long. Germline CDR1 is KGHDR and CDR2 is SFDVKD. The V gene end was trimmed by 4 bases and the J gene end by 3 bases; junction bases not matched to a gene: 8. CDR3 sequence reads: CATSDTLAGDKNIQYF. The DNA for the CDR3 is TGTGCCACCAGTGACACCTTGGCGGGGGACAAAAACATTCAGTACTTC.

The chain is built from TRBV7-9 and TRBJ2-5; D perhaps matches TRBD1 (6 bases). CDR3 length: 14 amino acids. In germline, CDR1 is SEHNR, CDR2 FQNEAQ (reference sequence). V shed 4 bases and J shed 3 bases, with 12 bases lying between them. Here the CDR3 DNA reads TGTGCCAGCAGCTCGGACAAGGGGGAAGAGACCCAGTACTTC. Translated, it gives CASSSDKGEETQYF.

This clone showed up just once. The chain recombines TRBV19 with TRBJ2-2, with 8 bases matching TRBD2. Germline V gene sequence: CDR1 LNHDA, CDR2 SQIVND (reference sequence). This CDR3 is built from 13 residues. Unmatched junction bases numbered 3, after V lost 8 bases and J lost 4 bases. In nucleotides, the CDR3 is TGTGCCAGTGCGGGGGGCATCACCGGGGAGCTGTTTTTT. Its translation: CASAGGITGELFF.

In DNA form, the CDR3 reads TGTGCCGAACGGGACAGCCCCTCGACACCCCTCCACTTT. Its translation: CAERDSPSTPLHF. This chain uses TRBV6-4 with TRBJ1-6; 7 bases agree with TRBD1. The junction had 12 bases not matched to a gene; V was cut back by 11 bases and J by 11 bases. The germline V gene has CDR1 MRHNA and CDR2 SNTAGT. The CDR3 is 13 residues long.

The chain combines TRBV10-3 with TRBJ2-2, with 12 positions matching TRBD2. V gave up 8 bases and J gave up 3 bases; unmatched junction bases: 10. The germline V gene has CDR1 ENHRY and CDR2 SYGVKD. CDR3 length: 17 amino acids. The CDR3: CAILTSGRGGDTGELFF. CDR3 coding DNA: TGTGCCATCCTGACTAGCGGGAGAGGTGGTGACACCGGGGAGCTGTTTTTT.

The CDR3 protein is CASSYQGDNSPLHF. For the CDR3, the DNA is TGCGCCAGCAGTTACCAGGGTGATAATTCACCCCTCCACTTT. The chain links TRBV5-1 to TRBJ1-6; possible D gene TRBD1, 5 bases. V was cut by 5 bases and J by 5 bases, with 11 bases left in between. In germline, CDR1 is SGHRS, CDR2 YFSETQ. This CDR3 contains 14 residues.

CDR3 sequence: CASSSGTGVREQYF. For the CDR3, the DNA is TGTGCCAGCTCCTCCGGGACAGGGGTGAGGGAGCAGTACTTC. The J gene is TRBJ2-7, the V gene TRBV9, with TRBD1 identical over 10 bases. The CDR3 extends over 14 amino acids. Germline loops: CDR1 SGDLS, CDR2 YYNGEE. Unmatched junction bases numbered 11, after V lost 7 bases and J lost 7 bases.

The chain couples TRBV24-1 to TRBJ2-1; 8 bases line up with TRBD2. The CDR3 is 16 amino acids. V shed 1 base, J shed 5 bases, and the junction held 6 bases outside the gene matches. Per germline, CDR1 KGHDR and CDR2 SFDVKD. CDR3 in DNA: TGTGCCACCAGTGATTTCACTGCGGGAGGCGACAATGAGCAGTTCTTC. Translated: CATSDFTAGGDNEQFF.

This rearrangement joins TRBV20-1 to TRBJ2-7; unclear D gene. Germline CDR1 DFQATT, CDR2 SNEGSKA (reference sequence). The CDR3 extends over 11 amino acids. V lost 2 bases, J lost 6 bases, and 8 bases lay in between. The CDR3 DNA reads TGCAGTGCTAGAACGAGAGGCGAGCAGTACTTC. Translated, it gives CSARTRGEQYF.

The chain has TRBV4-1 and TRBJ1-2, with unresolved D. Trimming cost V 1 base and J 4 bases, with 13 bases left between them. The CDR3 totals 15 residues. Germline V gene data show CDR1 as MGHRA and CDR2 as YSYEKL. CDR3 protein: CASSQGRWQSYGYTF. CDR3 bases: TGCGCCAGCAGCCAAGGGAGGTGGCAGAGCTATGGCTACACCTTC.

The gene calls are TRBV5-1 and TRBJ2-3; 9 bases are a match to TRBD2. The CDR3 runs to 15 residues. V lost 2 bases, J lost 7 bases, and 8 bases stayed unmatched. The germline V gene has CDR1 SGHRS and CDR2 YFSETQ. The DNA for the CDR3 is TGCGCCAGCAGCTTTTTAGCGGGAGCTACGAATACGCAGTATTTT. Amino acid sequence: CASSFLAGATNTQYF.

The chain has TRBV24-1 and TRBJ2-1; 12 bases are shared with TRBD1. Germline V lookup: CDR1 KGHDR, CDR2 SFDVKD. CDR3 length: 15 amino acids. V shed 4 bases, J shed 9 bases, and the junction held 6 bases outside the gene matches. The CDR3 protein is CATSDSGQGAAEQFF. In DNA form, the CDR3 reads TGTGCCACCAGTGACTCGGGACAGGGGGCAGCTGAGCAGTTCTTC.

This clone occurred a few times. The chain couples TRBV9 to TRBJ2-1; TRBD2 aligns across 12 bases. Trimming took 0 bases from V and 8 from J; bases not matched to a gene: 3. The CDR3 is made up of 15 amino acids. Germline V gives CDR1 SGDLS, CDR2 YYNGEE. DNA for the CDR3: TGTGCCAGCAGCGTAGCTAGCGGGGGGGCCCATGAGCAGTTCTTC. Residues: CASSVASGGAHEQFF.